The next 28 T cell receptor beta chains were all read from a single sample in a study of human T cells and chemical hapten exposure. Indicated time point: patch test 2, 6 weeks after DPC sensitization. Treatment in this sample: therapeutic diphenylcyclopropenone sensitization with weekly scalp DPC. TCRdb re-analysed the RACE reads in MiXCR, keeping a single row per CDR3 protein. Of tens of thousands of distinct CDR3 sequences in the sample, 6% to 8.5% were seen once. The sample here was whole blood, taken in connection with sensitization to the hapten diphenylcyclopropenone (DPC). Receptors originate from a woman aged 25 to 39 with alopecia areata. Some clones in this sample may be carry-over from other donors' samples.

This clonotype was seen a few times. The J gene is TRBJ2-3, the V gene TRBV7-2; D may correspond to TRBD1 or TRBD2 (5 bases each). The length of the CDR3 is 16 residues. Trimming took 2 bases from V and 2 from J, leaving 14 bases between them. CDR1 and CDR2 (germline): SGHTA, FQGNSA. This chain's CDR3 is CASSLMGRGLTDTQYF. In DNA form, the CDR3 reads TGTGCCAGCAGCTTAATGGGGCGAGGACTCACAGATACGCAGTATTTT.

This clonotype was counted at least ten times. V usage is TRBV3-1 and J usage is TRBJ1-5, with D perhaps TRBD1 (5 bases). In germline, CDR1 is LGHDT, CDR2 YNNKEL (reference sequence). CDR3 size: 17 residues. V shed 0 bases and J shed 7 bases, with 19 bases lying between them. CDR3 sequence reads: CASSQDLSKGWGQPQHF. In DNA, the CDR3 is TGTGCCAGCAGCCAAGATTTAAGTAAGGGCTGGGGGCAGCCCCAGCATTTT.

A few counts support this clonotype. The chain carries TRBV10-3 and TRBJ2-7; TRBD1 matches 8 bases. Germline CDR1 and CDR2: ENHRY and SYGVKD. CDR3 length equals 14 residues. V was clipped by 8 bases and J by 4 bases; unmatched bases: 10. Written as DNA, the CDR3 is TGTGCCATCGGGTTAGGACAGGGCTTTTACGAGCAGTACTTC. Protein product: CAIGLGQGFYEQYF.

This clonotype has a count of ten or more. The V call is TRBV30, the J call TRBJ2-3, with 7 bases aligning to TRBD2. The trim removed 5 bases at V and 9 bases at J, leaving 5 bases unmatched. Germline CDR1 is GTSNPN and CDR2 is SVGIG (reference sequence). The CDR3 length is 11 residues. The CDR3 DNA reads TGTGCCTGGTTACTAGCGAGGACGCAGTATTTT. It encodes CAWLLARTQYF.

This clonotype was counted many times. The genes are TRBV11-1 and TRBJ2-3, with 8 bases fitting TRBD1. Germline trimming cut 5 bases from V and 1 base from J; bases unmatched to any gene: 5. CDR1 SGHAT and CDR2 FQDESV come from the germline V gene (reference sequence). CDR3 length: 15 amino acids. The CDR3 is CASSPRTGRTDTQYF. CDR3 bases: TGTGCCAGCAGCCCGCGGACAGGGCGCACAGATACGCAGTATTTT.

This clonotype showed up many times. This chain connects TRBV2 to TRBJ2-3; D gene unclear. Trimming removed 10 bases at V and 2 bases at J, with 10 bases between. Germline assignment: CDR1 SNHLY and CDR2 FYNNEI. The CDR3 consists of 12 residues. CDR3 residues: CATTPDTDTQYF. As DNA, the CDR3 is TGTGCCACGACTCCGGACACAGATACGCAGTATTTT.

The sample holds many counts of this clonotype. The genes are TRBV29-1 and TRBJ1-3; 7 bases align to TRBD1. Trimming removed 7 bases from V and 3 bases from J; junction bases left unmatched: 9. The CDR3 is made up of 14 amino acids. In germline, CDR1 is SQVTM, CDR2 ANQGSEA. CDR3 sequence: CSAGGTDDGNTIYF. CDR3 DNA sequence: TGCAGCGCTGGCGGGACAGACGATGGAAACACCATATATTTT.

In this sample, this clonotype turned up a few times. V usage is TRBV3-1 and J usage is TRBJ2-1; 7 bases agree with TRBD2. The CDR3 has 16 amino acids. Germline V gene data show CDR1 as LGHDT and CDR2 as YNNKEL (reference sequence). With 3 bases clipped from V and 0 bases from J, the junction kept 5 bases outside the gene matches. For the CDR3, the DNA is TGTGCCAGCAGCCAGACCCCTAGCGGCTCCTACAATGAGCAGTTCTTC. This codes for CASSQTPSGSYNEQFF.

This clonotype has a count of ten or more. V gene TRBV3-1 combines with J gene TRBJ1-5; D gene unclear. Trimming removed 0 bases from V and 5 bases from J, with 11 bases in between. Looked up from germline, CDR1 is LGHDT and CDR2 is YNNKEL (reference sequence). The CDR3 is 15 residues long. The CDR3 DNA reads TGTGCCAGCAGCCAAGATGCAGCCGCCTATCAGCCCCAGCATTTT. It specifies CASSQDAAAYQPQHF.

The V gene is TRBV3-1, the J gene TRBJ1-1, with D tentatively TRBD1 (5 bases). This CDR3 is 16 amino acids long. Trimming shortened V by 1 base and J by 1 base, and 13 bases separated the two germline ends. Germline V gene sequence: CDR1 LGHDT, CDR2 YNNKEL (reference sequence). As DNA, the CDR3 is TGTGCCAGCAGCCAAGCTAGCCCTGGGGGGAACACTGAAGCTTTCTTT. Translation: CASSQASPGGNTEAFF.

Comment on this clonotype: The junction departs from the called germline gene at one end, perhaps through a read error. The chain employs TRBV7-9 and TRBJ1-2; D unclear. Germline assignment: CDR1 SEHNR and CDR2 FQNEAQ (reference sequence). The CDR3 extends over 14 amino acids. CDR3 nucleotides: TGTGTCAGCAGCGCTCAGCGGACTAACTATGGCTACACCTTC. Protein: CVSSAQRTNYGYTF.

This clonotype was counted only a few times. The chain carries TRBV20-1 and TRBJ1-1; tentative D call: TRBD1 (6 bases). CDR3 length: 14 residues. CDR1 is DFQATT and CDR2 is SNEGSKA in the germline V gene (reference sequence). The V gene lost 3 bases and the J gene lost 3 bases, with 14 bases spanning the gap. CDR3: CSASRGGGHTEAFF. DNA for the CDR3: TGCAGTGCTAGCCGGGGGGGGGGGCACACTGAAGCTTTCTTT.

With regard to this clonotype: It may be a read error: a sequence one base away is much more abundant. The gene calls are TRBV6-5 and TRBJ1-2; D perhaps matches TRBD1 (6 bases). Germline loops: CDR1 MNHEY, CDR2 SVGAGI. CDR3 length equals 13 residues. V gave up 6 bases and J gave up 10 bases, with 18 bases separating them. The CDR3 DNA reads TGTGCCAGCAGCCAGGGGACGGAGGGTGACTACACCTTC. Translated: CASSQGTEGDYTF.

This clonotype was counted at least ten times. J is TRBJ1-1 and V is TRBV5-1, with D possibly matching TRBD1 (6 bases). Germline V lookup: CDR1 SGHRS, CDR2 YFSETQ. There are 18 residues in the CDR3. V lost 3 bases to trimming and J lost 0 bases, with 21 bases between them. The CDR3 is CASSSGRGYRDMNTEAFF. The CDR3 DNA follows: TGCGCCAGCAGCTCAGGGCGGGGGTACAGGGACATGAACACTGAAGCTTTCTTT.

This clonotype showed up just a few times. One end of the junction does not line up with germline, which may come from a read error. The chain employs TRBV6-4 and TRBJ2-1, with D possibly matching TRBD2 (5 bases). Germline assignment: CDR1 MRHNA and CDR2 SNTAGT. This CDR3 region has 17 residues. The CDR3, as DNA: TGTGCCAGCAGCGACTCCCCCTTTTCGGGGTTTCACAATGAGCAGTTCTTC. Amino acids: CASSDSPFSGFHNEQFF.

This clonotype was observed a few times. The chain is built from TRBV5-4 and TRBJ2-3; 7 nucleotides line up with TRBD1. Germline values: CDR1 SGHNT, CDR2 YYREEE (reference sequence). The CDR3 spans 14 residues. V shed 4 bases and J 1 base; nucleotides not matched to a gene: 3. The CDR3 DNA sequence: TGTGCCAGCAGCCATGGACAGGGCACAGATACGCAGTATTTT. As protein: CASSHGQGTDTQYF.

This clonotype was seen at least ten times. This rearrangement joins TRBV5-5 to TRBJ2-7; no definite D call. V was trimmed by 4 bases and J by 1 base, leaving 24 bases between them. The CDR3 sequence is 18 residues long. The germline V gene has CDR1 SGHKS and CDR2 YYEKEE (reference sequence). The CDR3 DNA follows: TGTGCCAGCAGCAGACGTGGGGTTGGCGATACGGTATCCTACGAGCAGTACTTC. Translating gives CASSRRGVGDTVSYEQYF.

This clonotype was counted at least ten times. This rearrangement joins TRBV27 to TRBJ1-3, with 9 bases fitting TRBD1. Trimming removed 0 bases from V and 4 bases from J; junction bases left unmatched: 4. Germline loops: CDR1 MNHEY, CDR2 SMNVEV (reference sequence). CDR3 length: 16 residues. This CDR3 reads CASSLSNRGPGNTIYF. The CDR3 bases are TGTGCCAGCAGTTTATCCAACAGGGGGCCGGGAAACACCATATATTTT.

This clonotype was observed many times. The chain links TRBV7-9 to TRBJ2-3; 11 bases agree with TRBD2. V lost 5 bases, J lost 4 bases, and 11 bases stayed unmatched. This CDR3 has 17 amino acids. Germline V lookup: CDR1 SEHNR, CDR2 FQNEAQ (reference sequence). The CDR3 is CASSPAGSGGASDTQYF. As DNA, the CDR3 is TGTGCCAGCAGCCCGGCGGGTAGCGGGGGGGCCTCAGATACGCAGTATTTT.

This clonotype was observed at least ten times. This chain joins TRBV12-3 or TRBV12-4 and TRBJ1-1; D not resolved. Between the trimmed V and J ends, which lost 2 bases and 0 bases, there was a span of 4 bases. The CDR3 runs to 13 residues. CDR3 nucleotide sequence: TGTGCCAGCAGTTTACAGTTGAACACTGAAGCTTTCTTT. Translated: CASSLQLNTEAFF.

The rearrangement uses TRBV13 and TRBJ2-5; 8 positions agree with TRBD2. The CDR3 runs to 17 residues. The V gene's germline CDR1 is PRHDT and CDR2 FYEKMQ (reference sequence). The ends lost 5 bases at V and 0 bases at J; junction bases unmatched: 11. The CDR3, as DNA: TGTGCCAGCAGCCACCGCTCGGGACTAGGAAACCAAGAGACCCAGTACTTC. It encodes CASSHRSGLGNQETQYF.

This clonotype occurred many times. This chain joins TRBV6-6 and TRBJ1-1, with D hard to call. Germline assignment: CDR1 MNHNY and CDR2 SVGAGI (reference sequence). Trimming cost V 5 bases and J 1 base, with 11 bases left between them. This CDR3 contains 14 residues. The DNA of the CDR3 is TGTGCCAGCAGTGATGGACCGTCGAACACTGAAGCTTTCTTT. It codes for CASSDGPSNTEAFF.

A remark on this clonotype: This may arise from a read error, as a much more abundant clone is one base away. V gene TRBV30 combines with J gene TRBJ2-7, with D hard to call. V lost 8 bases to trimming and J lost 6 bases, with 20 bases between them. This CDR3 has 13 amino acids. CDR1 GTSNPN and CDR2 SVGIG come from the germline V gene (reference sequence). CDR3 in amino acids: CARTPRVVGEQYF. Here the CDR3 DNA reads TGTGCCCGGACCCCACGAGTGGTGGGCGAGCAGTACTTC.

The sample holds many counts of this clonotype. V is TRBV11-2 and J is TRBJ2-3; TRBD2 might be the D (5 bases). Germline CDR1 is SGHAT and CDR2 is FQNNGV. The CDR3 totals 16 residues. Trimming cost V 4 bases and J 0 bases, with 14 bases left between them. The CDR3 region is CASSSTLLGSTDTQYF. Written as DNA, the CDR3 is TGTGCCAGCAGCTCCACCCTACTAGGGAGCACAGATACGCAGTATTTT.

This clonotype was picked up a small number of times. The J gene is TRBJ1-1, the V gene TRBV7-2; D is perhaps TRBD1 (6 bases). Germline V CDR1 and CDR2: SGHTA, FQGNSA. The CDR3 covers 15 residues. The V end lost 0 bases, the J end lost 0 bases, and 8 bases lay between the germline ends. CDR3 in DNA: TGTGCCAGCAGCTTAGCGGGGACACTGAACACTGAAGCTTTCTTT. It specifies CASSLAGTLNTEAFF.

This clonotype showed up many times. The chain has TRBV5-6 and TRBJ2-1, with 10 bases aligning to TRBD1. With V trimmed by 4 bases and J by 2 bases, 12 bases remained unmatched. CDR3 length equals 18 residues. CDR1 SGHDT and CDR2 YYEEEE come from the germline V gene. The CDR3, as DNA: TGTGCCAGCAGCCGAACCTTTGGGACAGGGGTTGCCTACAATGAGCAGTTCTTC. It encodes CASSRTFGTGVAYNEQFF.

A few counts support this clonotype. The chain couples TRBV5-1 to TRBJ1-1; TRBD1 matches at 7 bases. Germline V gene data show CDR1 as SGHRS and CDR2 as YFSETQ. V shed 4 bases and J 9 bases; nucleotides not matched to a gene: 6. This CDR3 contains 12 residues. The CDR3, as DNA: TGCGCCAGCAGCGCGGGACAGCCCAAAGCTTTCTTT. Its protein product is CASSAGQPKAFF.

About this clonotype: The junction departs from germline at one end; a sequencing error may be responsible. V gene TRBV6-1 combines with J gene TRBJ1-5; D is ambiguous. The CDR3 has 12 amino acids. Per germline, CDR1 MNHNS and CDR2 SASEGT. The CDR3 sequence is CASSEAFEPQNF. DNA for the CDR3: TGTGCCAGCAGTGAAGCTTTTGAGCCCCAGAATTTT.